This entry lists 17 T cell receptor beta chains sequenced from one sample in a study of T-cell memory formation after mild COVID-19 (dated by TCRdb to the early 2020s). Libraries were constructed by 5' RACE. The run used an Illumina NovaSeq 6000. TCRdb itself trimmed the public reads at Q25 with fastp, ran MiXCR and retained productive beta chains. Records with the same CDR3 protein are collapsed into one entry carrying the most frequent genes and DNA. The sample table contains roughly 600,000 distinct CDR3 sequences; only one count was recorded for roughly 18% of them. Of the sample, 12% falls within the top ten clones. Sequences were obtained from PBMCs or a T cell subset sorted from them (not recorded which). Receptor source: an adult woman who had mild COVID-19 (a few samples of this study predate the infection). The sample titles of this study are shuffled in the database, so cell type and time point are left out; the donor was told from shared clones.

The gene calls are TRBV7-8 and TRBJ2-7, with 9 nucleotides matching TRBD2. The junction had 7 bases not matched to a gene; V was cut back by 7 bases and J by 3 bases. The CDR3 is made up of 14 amino acids. The germline CDR1 and CDR2 sequences are SGHVS and FQNEAQ. The chain's CDR3 is CASTSLAGSYEQYF. The DNA for the CDR3 is TGTGCCAGCACCTCTCTAGCGGGAAGCTACGAGCAGTACTTC.

This clonotype was seen only a few times. The genes are TRBV5-5 and TRBJ2-7, with a tentative D call TRBD2 (5 bases). Germline assignment: CDR1 SGHKS and CDR2 YYEKEE (reference sequence). Deletions cut 4 bases from V and 1 base from J, with 15 bases between. The CDR3 sequence is 15 residues long. CDR3 DNA sequence: TGTGCCAGCAGCCCCGCTGGGAGTGTATCCTACGAGCAGTACTTC. It is translated as CASSPAGSVSYEQYF.

This clonotype was observed a handful of times. V and J are TRBV4-2 and TRBJ1-1; 8 bases align to TRBD1. With 6 bases clipped from V and 2 bases from J, the junction kept 8 bases outside the gene matches. The CDR3 extends over 15 amino acids. The V gene's germline CDR1 is LGHNA and CDR2 YNFKEQ. CDR3 sequence reads: CASRDRAGLNTEAFF. CDR3 sequence (DNA): TGTGCCAGCAGGGACAGGGCGGGGTTAAACACTGAAGCTTTCTTT.

This clonotype was counted between two and nine times. The gene calls are TRBV10-3 and TRBJ1-6; no clear D. The CDR3 runs 12 residues. V was pared by 2 bases and J by 7 bases, with 3 bases between. Germline CDR1 ENHRY, CDR2 SYGVKD. CDR3 coding DNA: TGTGCCATCAGTGAGGTCAATTCACCCCTCCACTTT. This translates into CAISEVNSPLHF.

This clonotype was counted at least ten times. The chain's CDR3 is CASSASGRGGETQYF. CDR3 bases: TGCGCCAGCAGTGCTAGCGGGAGAGGAGGGGAGACCCAGTACTTC. This chain joins TRBV10-2 and TRBJ2-5; 10 positions match TRBD2. Trimming took 4 bases from V and 5 from J; bases not matched to a gene: 7. CDR3 size: 15 residues. CDR1 is WSHSY and CDR2 is SAAADI in the germline V gene.

In this sample, this clonotype turned up a few times. The V and J genes are TRBV12-3 or TRBV12-4 and TRBJ1-1, with TRBD1 as a possible D gene (5 bases). The CDR3 loop spans 13 amino acids. With 8 bases removed from V and 1 base from J, the gap between germline ends came to 11 bases. The CDR3 is CASQGFRNTEAFF. CDR3 DNA: TGTGCCAGCCAGGGTTTCCGGAACACTGAAGCTTTCTTT.

The V and J genes are TRBV6-2 or TRBV6-3 and TRBJ1-5; D remains ambiguous. This CDR3 contains 14 residues. V lost 2 bases, J lost 0 bases, and 5 bases lay in between. CDR1 is MNHEY and CDR2 is SVGEGT in the germline V gene. The CDR3 loop is CASSYGYSNQPQHF. CDR3 DNA sequence: TGTGCCAGCAGTTACGGGTATAGCAATCAGCCCCAGCATTTT.

Only a few counts were recorded for this clonotype. The CDR3 region has the DNA TGTGCCAGCACCGGGACAGCCTACGAGCAGTACTTC. Encoded protein: CASTGTAYEQYF. The V call is TRBV25-1, the J call TRBJ2-7, with 7 bases that match TRBD1. This CDR3 comprises 12 residues. Losses at the gene ends were 7 bases for V and 2 bases for J; bases not matched to a gene: 2. The germline gives CDR1 MGHDK, CDR2 SYGVNS.

V is TRBV24-1 and J is TRBJ2-1; 9 bases align to TRBD2. The germline V gene has CDR1 KGHDR and CDR2 SFDVKD. The CDR3 totals 16 residues. J lost 2 bases, V lost 6 bases, and 7 bases had no gene match. The CDR3 DNA reads as TGTGCCACCAGTCCGATTAGCGGGAGCACCTACAATGAGCAGTTCTTC. As protein: CATSPISGSTYNEQFF.

This clonotype has a handful of counts. J is TRBJ2-1 and V is TRBV9; D might be TRBD2 (5 bases). Germline values: CDR1 SGDLS, CDR2 YYNGEE. This CDR3 has 14 amino acids. V dropped 0 bases and J dropped 4 bases, with 8 bases sitting between them. This CDR3 reads CASSVVSGYNEQFF. The CDR3 nucleotides are TGTGCCAGCAGCGTAGTCTCGGGATACAATGAGCAGTTCTTC.

This clonotype was detected a few times. This chain links TRBV15 with TRBJ2-4; TRBD1 or TRBD2 may be the D gene (5 bases each). Trimming shortened V by 4 bases and J by 5 bases, and 15 bases separated the two germline ends. CDR3 length: 15 amino acids. The germline V gene has CDR1 LNHNV and CDR2 YYDKDF (reference sequence). CDR3: CATSTPRAEENIQYF. The CDR3 DNA reads TGTGCCACCAGCACCCCCAGGGCGGAGGAAAACATTCAGTACTTC. Full variable domain (outside the CDR3, taken from reference TRBV15 and TRBJ2-4): DAMVIQNPRYQVTQFGKPVTLSCSQTLNHNVMYWYQQKSSQAPKLLFHYYDKDFNNEADTPDNFQSRRPNTSFCFLDIRSPGLGDTAMYLCATSTPRAEENIQYFGAGTRLSVL.

The sample holds a few counts of this clonotype. The rearrangement joins TRBV6-5 to TRBJ1-1, with 9 positions matching TRBD1. Germline V gene sequence: CDR1 MNHEY, CDR2 SVGAGI. The CDR3 extends over 17 amino acids. V trimming: 6 bases; J trimming: 0 bases; junction bases outside the gene matches: 11. In DNA, the CDR3 is TGTGCCAGCAGACAGGGGGCTGGGGGGGTCATGAACACTGAAGCTTTCTTT. Amino acid sequence: CASRQGAGGVMNTEAFF.

The chain is built from TRBV6-2 or TRBV6-3 and TRBJ1-2; D remains unclear. Trimming pared 5 bases from V and 2 bases from J, leaving 12 bases between. The length of the CDR3 is 14 residues. Germline V gene lookup returns CDR1 MNHEY and CDR2 SVGEGT. Here the CDR3 DNA reads TGTGCCAGCAGTGACACTCCGGGAAACTATGGCTACACCTTC. Residues: CASSDTPGNYGYTF.

V is TRBV7-2 and J is TRBJ1-1; 7 bases line up with TRBD1. CDR1 and CDR2 from the germline V gene are SGHTA and FQGNSA. There are 15 residues in the CDR3. The V segment lost 5 bases and the J segment 4 bases; nucleotides outside the gene matches: 10. In DNA form, the CDR3 reads TGTGCCAGCAGCCCGTTGACAGGGATAAGCACTGAAGCTTTCTTT. Protein product: CASSPLTGISTEAFF. Looking up the rest from reference TRBV7-2 and TRBJ1-1 gives the full variable domain: GAGVSQSPSNKVTEKGKDVELRCDPISGHTALYWYRQSLGQGLEFLIYFQGNSAPDKSGLPSDRFSAERTGGSVSTLTIQRTQQEDSAVYLCASSPLTGISTEAFFGQGTRLTVV.

This clonotype turned up a few times. CDR3 nucleotide sequence: TGTGCCAGCAGCCTCCGGACAGGAGAGGCCTACGAGCAGTACTTC. It yields the protein CASSLRTGEAYEQYF. V and J are TRBV14 and TRBJ2-7, with TRBD1 matching 7 bases. Germline loops: CDR1 SGHDN, CDR2 FVKESK. The J segment lost 2 bases and the V segment lost 4 bases, leaving 8 bases of the junction unmatched. The CDR3 runs 15 residues. Together with reference TRBV14 and TRBJ2-7, the CDR3 gives the full variable domain: EAGVTQFPSHSVIEKGQTVTLRCDPISGHDNLYWYRRVMGKEIKFLLHFVKESKQDESGMPNNRFLAERTGGTYSTLKVQPAELEDSGVYFCASSLRTGEAYEQYFGPGTRLTVT.

This clonotype was detected a few times. J is TRBJ1-2 and V is TRBV12-3 or TRBV12-4; 9 bases align to TRBD1. CDR3 length: 15 residues. Germline trimming cut 6 bases from V and 5 bases from J; bases unmatched to any gene: 10. The CDR3 is CASRNPRDREYGYTF. The CDR3 nucleotides are TGTGCCAGCAGAAATCCCCGGGACAGGGAATATGGCTACACCTTC.

V gene TRBV20-1 combines with J gene TRBJ2-5; 11 nucleotides align to TRBD2. From germline, CDR1 is DFQATT and CDR2 SNEGSKA (reference sequence). The CDR3 loop spans 14 amino acids. V gave up 4 bases and J gave up 4 bases; unmatched junction bases: 5. The CDR3 nucleotides are TGCAGTGCTACGCTAGCGGGAGGTCGAGAGACCCAGTACTTC. Its protein product is CSATLAGGRETQYF.